Following are 25 T cell receptor beta chains from one sample sequenced in a study of identical twins (dated by TCRdb to 2016 to 2017). The method behind the library was 5' RACE. These reads were obtained on an Illumina HiSeq 2000. Using fastp at Q25 and MiXCR, TCRdb reprocessed the public reads and kept productive beta chains. When rows share a CDR3 protein, they turn into one entry using the most common DNA and genes. Present in this sample are some 500,000 distinct CDR3 sequences, 7.5% to 10% of which were seen just once. The top ten hold approximately 3.2% of the sample. The sample was also reused in another study, on yellow fever vaccine responses in identical twins.

The sequenced sample consisted of PBMCs. All receptors come from a woman aged 18-30 years in good health.

This clonotype was counted between two and nine times. This sequence joins TRBV3-1 and TRBJ2-5, with D perhaps TRBD1 or TRBD2 (5 bases each). The ends were cut back, 5 bases at V and 7 bases at J, with 17 bases in the middle. Germline V gene data show CDR1 as LGHDT and CDR2 as YNNKEL (reference sequence). This CDR3 region has 14 residues. As DNA, the CDR3 is TGTGCCAGCAGCTTGGACCCGAGGGGTGGGACCCAGTACTTC. Protein product: CASSLDPRGGTQYF.

This clonotype was observed at least ten times. The CDR3 loop reads CASSLGGTENIQYF. For the CDR3, the DNA is TGCGCCAGCAGCTTGGGGGGGACAGAAAACATTCAGTACTTC. The V and J genes are TRBV5-1 and TRBJ2-4; TRBD1 agrees at 7 bases. This CDR3 region has 14 residues. With V trimmed by 0 bases and J by 5 bases, 2 bases remained unmatched. Germline assignment: CDR1 SGHRS and CDR2 YFSETQ.

On this clonotype itself: Given a much more abundant clone one base away, this may be a read error. The chain links TRBV6-2 or TRBV6-3 to TRBJ2-7, with 9 bases aligning to TRBD2. Germline V CDR1 and CDR2: MNHEY, SVGEGT. This CDR3 region has 14 residues. V gave up 5 bases and J gave up 4 bases; unmatched junction bases: 6. The CDR3 protein is CASSHVAGGYEQYF. CDR3 in DNA: TGTGCCAGCAGTCACGTGGCGGGAGGGTACGAGCAGTACTTC.

This clonotype was counted ten times or more. V gene TRBV2 combines with J gene TRBJ2-3, with D maybe TRBD1 (8 bases). V was pared by 7 bases and J by 1 base, with 15 bases between. This CDR3 spans 15 amino acids. Germline V lookup: CDR1 SNHLY, CDR2 FYNNEI. The chain's CDR3 is CASNGQGGGTDTQYF. DNA of the CDR3: TGTGCCAGCAACGGACAGGGAGGGGGCACAGATACGCAGTATTTT.

The J gene is TRBJ2-4, the V gene TRBV20-1, with D possibly TRBD2 on 6 matching bases. The V and J ends lost 3 bases and 6 bases respectively, with 12 bases between them. CDR1 DFQATT and CDR2 SNEGSKA come from the germline V gene (reference sequence). This CDR3 contains 13 residues. CDR3 DNA: TGCAGTGCTAGTTGGGGGGACCCAAACATTCAGTACTTC. The encoded protein is CSASWGDPNIQYF.

This clonotype turned up a few times. The rearrangement uses TRBV7-9 and TRBJ1-4, with 11 bases identical to TRBD1. The CDR3 consists of 13 residues. The V gene's germline CDR1 is SEHNR and CDR2 FQNEAQ (reference sequence). The trim removed 0 bases at V and 15 bases at J, leaving 3 bases unmatched. As DNA, the CDR3 is TGTGCCAGCAGCTTAGCTGGGACAGGGGGAGTGTTTTTT. Translating it yields CASSLAGTGGVFF.

This clonotype was seen at least ten times. The chain uses TRBV12-3 or TRBV12-4 and TRBJ2-3; a possible D gene is TRBD2 (5 bases). The CDR3 is 13 amino acids. Deletions cut 6 bases from V and 6 bases from J, with 13 bases between. The CDR3 here is CASRPTPGDTQYF. The CDR3 DNA is TGTGCCAGCAGACCGACCCCGGGGGATACGCAGTATTTT.

The V and J genes are TRBV20-1 and TRBJ2-7; 7 nucleotides agree with TRBD1. The CDR3 spans 15 residues. The germline V gene has CDR1 DFQATT and CDR2 SNEGSKA (reference sequence). V lost 5 bases to trimming and J lost 3 bases; unmatched junction nucleotides: 13. CDR3 bases: TGCAGTGCTCGGAGACAGGGACGAAAACTCTACGAGCAGTACTTC. This gives the protein CSARRQGRKLYEQYF.

V usage is TRBV7-2 and J usage is TRBJ2-7; 8 bases match TRBD2. The CDR3 is 15 residues long. Trimming at V came to 5 bases and at J to 6 bases, leaving 12 bases not matched to a gene. Germline-derived CDR1 and CDR2 are SGHTA and FQGNSA. The chain's CDR3 is CASSNREGPGLEQYF. The CDR3 region has the DNA TGTGCCAGCAGCAACCGGGAGGGCCCTGGTCTCGAGCAGTACTTC.

This clonotype was observed a handful of times. The chain links TRBV20-1 to TRBJ2-2; 7 nucleotides line up with TRBD1. Germline lookup yields CDR1 DFQATT and CDR2 SNEGSKA (reference sequence). There are 16 residues in the CDR3. Trimming removed 5 bases from V and 3 bases from J; junction bases left unmatched: 12. The CDR3 reads CSAGRQGKIDTGELFF. The CDR3 DNA is TGCAGTGCTGGACGACAGGGAAAGATTGACACCGGGGAGCTGTTTTTT.

This clonotype was found many times. The V and J genes are TRBV7-9 and TRBJ1-4; the D gene is possibly TRBD1 (6 bases). Germline lookup yields CDR1 SEHNR and CDR2 FQNEAQ (reference sequence). The CDR3 consists of 13 residues. Between the trimmed V and J ends, which lost 6 bases and 4 bases, there was a span of 9 bases. In DNA form, the CDR3 reads TGTGCCAGCAGACCGGACAGTAATGAAAAACTGTTTTTT. This encodes CASRPDSNEKLFF.

V and J are TRBV10-2 and TRBJ1-1; D remains unclear. Per the germline V gene, CDR1 is WSHSY and CDR2 is SAAADI. This CDR3 is 14 amino acids long. The V end was cut by 1 base, the J end by 1 base, with 7 bases between. The CDR3 nucleotides read TGCGCCAGCAGTGAGTTAACGGGGAACACTGAAGCTTTCTTT. This translates into CASSELTGNTEAFF.

This clonotype showed up just a few times. The chain couples TRBV4-1 to TRBJ2-3, with D tentatively TRBD1 (6 bases). The CDR3 is 17 residues long. Trimming took off 2 bases at V and 0 bases at J, with 15 bases between the two ends. Germline CDR1 is MGHRA and CDR2 is YSYEKL. The CDR3 sequence: CASSQSSKGVSTDTQYF. For the CDR3, the DNA is TGCGCCAGCAGCCAAAGCTCGAAGGGGGTGAGCACAGATACGCAGTATTTT.

This clonotype has at least ten counts. The chain recombines TRBV6-1 with TRBJ2-3, with D maybe TRBD1 (6 bases). Germline V gene data show CDR1 as MNHNS and CDR2 as SASEGT. The CDR3 totals 14 residues. V lost 2 bases, J lost 4 bases, and 10 bases lay in between. The CDR3 nucleotides are TGTGCCAGCAGTGAATTCCAGGGGCCAGATACGCAGTATTTT. It encodes CASSEFQGPDTQYF.

Only a few counts were recorded for this clonotype. The chain is built from TRBV5-6 and TRBJ1-1; D is ambiguous. Germline V gives CDR1 SGHDT, CDR2 YYEEEE. V was clipped by 4 bases and J by 4 bases, with 14 bases between them. This CDR3 spans 14 amino acids. For the CDR3, the DNA is TGTGCCAGCAGCCGCACTCCAGTGAGCACTGAAGCTTTCTTT. Protein: CASSRTPVSTEAFF.

This chain joins TRBV11-2 and TRBJ2-3; D gene unclear. The CDR3 extends over 12 amino acids. CDR1 and CDR2 from the germline V gene are SGHAT and FQNNGV. V was trimmed by 5 bases and J by 7 bases, leaving 10 bases between them. The CDR3 region has the DNA TGTGCCAGCAGCCCCAATGAGTATACGCAGTATTTT. It codes for CASSPNEYTQYF.

In this sample, this clonotype turned up a few times. This rearrangement joins TRBV4-3 to TRBJ2-7; TRBD1 is a possible D gene (5 bases). The CDR3 extends over 14 amino acids. The V end was cut by 4 bases, the J end by 3 bases, with 13 bases between. Germline lookup yields CDR1 LGHNA and CDR2 YSLEER. The CDR3 coding sequence is TGCGCCAGCAGCCCTTCAAGGGGCCACTACGAGCAGTACTTC. It translates to CASSPSRGHYEQYF.

This clonotype has ten or more counts. This sequence joins TRBV7-2 and TRBJ1-5; 8 bases line up with TRBD1. The CDR3 has 15 residues. CDR1 is SGHTA, CDR2 FQGNSA, per germline. J was trimmed by 4 bases and V by 5 bases; bases with no gene match: 7. CDR3 DNA sequence: TGTGCCAGCAGCGTGACAGGGGCATGGAATCAGCCCCAGCATTTT. Its protein product is CASSVTGAWNQPQHF. The complete variable domain, with remaining parts taken from reference TRBV7-2 and TRBJ1-5, reads GAGVSQSPSNKVTEKGKDVELRCDPISGHTALYWYRQSLGQGLEFLIYFQGNSAPDKSGLPSDRFSAERTGGSVSTLTIQRTQQEDSAVYLCASSVTGAWNQPQHFGDGTRLSIL.

CDR3 residues: CASSLPMETQYF. DNA of the CDR3: TGTGCCAGCAGCTTACCAATGGAGACCCAGTACTTC. The genes are TRBV7-9 and TRBJ2-5; unclear D gene. In germline, CDR1 is SEHNR, CDR2 FQNEAQ (reference sequence). CDR3 length: 12 residues. V lost 2 bases and J lost 5, with 6 bases in between. Full variable domain (remainder filled in from reference TRBV7-9 and TRBJ2-5): DTGVSQNPRHKITKRGQNVTFRCDPISEHNRLYWYRQTLGQGPEFLTYFQNEAQLEKSRLLSDRFSAERPKGSFSTLEIQRTEQGDSAMYLCASSLPMETQYFGPGTRLLVL.

This clonotype was seen only a few times. This rearrangement joins TRBV28 to TRBJ2-2; the D gene is possibly TRBD2 (6 bases). Germline CDR1 reads MDHEN; CDR2 reads SYDVKM. This CDR3 region has 14 residues. The germline V and J ends were trimmed by 9 bases and 6 bases, with 17 bases remaining between them. CDR3 bases: TGTGCCAGTATGTTTCTGGGAGGTGCCGGGGAGCTGTTTTTT. This gives the protein CASMFLGGAGELFF.

This chain joins TRBV4-1 and TRBJ1-2; D remains ambiguous. Germline V gives CDR1 MGHRA, CDR2 YSYEKL. The CDR3 contains 15 residues. V was shortened by 1 base and J by 1 base, with 10 bases between the two germline ends. The CDR3 is CASSQGLSYNYGYTF. In nucleotides, the CDR3 is TGCGCCAGCAGCCAAGGCCTCAGCTATAACTATGGCTACACCTTC.

The chain links TRBV7-9 to TRBJ2-1; D tentatively reads TRBD1 or TRBD2 (5 bases each). This CDR3 has 16 residues. CDR1 and CDR2 from the germline V gene are SEHNR and FQNEAQ (reference sequence). Trimming took 2 bases from V and 5 from J, leaving 16 bases between them. The CDR3 region is CASSLTPGSLNNEQFF. CDR3 DNA: TGTGCCAGCAGCTTAACCCCAGGGAGTTTAAACAATGAGCAGTTCTTC.

This chain links TRBV7-9 with TRBJ2-3; tentatively, D is TRBD1 (5 bases). Trimming took 10 bases from V and 3 from J, leaving 11 bases between them. The CDR3 contains 12 residues. In germline, CDR1 is SEHNR, CDR2 FQNEAQ (reference sequence). CDR3 amino acids: CANGQGTDTQYF. The DNA of the CDR3 is TGTGCCAACGGCCAGGGAACAGATACGCAGTATTTT.

This clonotype has more than one count but fewer than ten. This chain links TRBV9 with TRBJ2-3; 8 bases match TRBD2. After removal of 0 bases from V and 3 bases from J, the junction contained 6 bases not matched to a gene. The germline CDR1 and CDR2 sequences are SGDLS and YYNGEE. The CDR3 is 16 amino acids. CDR3 nucleotides: TGTGCCAGCAGCGTAGTCGCGCGGGGGGATACAGATACGCAGTATTTT. It is translated as CASSVVARGDTDTQYF.

A few counts support this clonotype. The chain recombines TRBV12-3 or TRBV12-4 with TRBJ2-3; D is undetermined. V lost 3 bases and J lost 3, with 10 bases in between. The CDR3 consists of 14 residues. The CDR3 nucleotides read TGTGCCAGCAGTTTTTTGCAGCCGACAGATACGCAGTATTTT. Its protein product is CASSFLQPTDTQYF.